Listed below are T cell receptor beta chains from one sample, sequenced in a study of beta chain features in type 1 diabetes. Only in-frame clones appear in the TCRdb table, and some are missing; sequencing was by immunoSEQ multiplex PCR. This sample has about 710,000 clones; 11% to 15% occur once, and the top ten carry around 0.04%. The sequencing input was naive CD4+ T cells from blood. The receptors were sampled from a man in his late teens or twenties with type 1 diabetes. Both conserved end residues are part of each CDR3. A D gene is named only where the DNA matches it firmly. Rows may omit the clone size; those that give it use once, few, many or a size class.

NA	TRBV5-1	TRBJ2-6	NA	CASRIEASGANVLTF
NA	TRBV6-6	TRBJ2-7	NA	CASSTNYEQYF
NA	TRBV29-1	TRBJ2-5	NA	CSSEMGQTQYF
TRBD2	TRBV25-1	TRBJ2-5	few	CASRWTSGGSYQETQYF
NA	TRBV10-3	TRBJ1-6	NA	CAISESTRKGGSYNSPLHF
NA	TRBV10-3	TRBJ1-1	NA	CAISEASWGGVAEAFF
NA	TRBV30	TRBJ2-5	few	CAWTPGKTQYF
TRBD1	TRBV6-5	TRBJ1-4	NA	CATSDRDEKLFF
TRBD2	TRBV14	TRBJ2-3	few	CASSQDFLAALGADTQYF
TRBD2	TRBV28	TRBJ2-7	NA	CASSNPRTSGGYEQYF
TRBD2	TRBV30	TRBJ2-1	NA	CAWSGGRGNEQFF
NA	TRBV6-7	TRBJ1-4	NA	CASSYSNRTVFF
NA	TRBV5-6	TRBJ1-1	NA	CASSLWPNTEAFF
NA	TRBV25-1	TRBJ1-1	NA	CASIRRGSQGVNTEAFF
NA	TRBV18	TRBJ2-7	few	CASSPRMGEADEQYF
TRBD1	TRBV5-1	TRBJ2-2	NA	CASSVTGGPAFGELFF
NA	TRBV2	TRBJ2-3	NA	CASSQSTPEDTQYF
TRBD2	TRBV5-4	TRBJ2-5	NA	CASRPGTSGHLGTQYF
TRBD1	TRBV2	TRBJ1-2	few	CASSPRGDRPKGGYTF
NA	TRBV30	TRBJ1-6	few	CAWSTDPRTNSPLHF
NA	TRBV7-2	TRBJ2-3	few	CASSKTITDTQYF
NA	TRBV29-1	TRBJ1-2	few	CSVEGTANYGYTF
TRBD2	TRBV7-2	TRBJ2-2	NA	CASSLSKLAGTGELFF
NA	TRBV20-1	TRBJ2-3	few	CSAGPTDTQYF
NA	TRBV30	TRBJ2-7	few	CAWSWRGYSYEQYF
NA	TRBV30	TRBJ2-3	few	CAGGAGPDTQYF
NA	TRBV2	TRBJ1-1	NA	CASNPGKMTEAFF
NA	TRBV28	TRBJ2-3	NA	CASSFSGTDTQYF
NA	TRBV19	TRBJ1-1	NA	CASAAGFEAFF
NA	TRBV4-1	TRBJ1-5	few	CASSPVPGQLNQPQHF
TRBD2	TRBV5-1	TRBJ2-7	few	CASSFASGTTVEQYF
TRBD1	TRBV13	TRBJ1-1	few	CASSFRTGRTEAFF
NA	TRBV30	TRBJ1-2	few	CAWGWGGYTF
NA	TRBV5-4	TRBJ2-3	NA	CASSLPSGVTDTQYF
NA	TRBV9	TRBJ1-5	NA	CASSPAAGTQPQHF
NA	TRBV6-5	TRBJ2-7	few	CASSYTGAPSSYEQYF
NA	TRBV7-9	TRBJ2-7	NA	CASSFSRRDYWVF
NA	TRBV2	TRBJ1-3	NA	CASNWGKGNTIYF
NA	TRBV9	TRBJ2-1	NA	CASSVGSSLEQFF
TRBD1	TRBV6-6	TRBJ1-5	NA	CASRGDRGRTAQPQHF
TRBD2	TRBV9	TRBJ2-3	NA	CASSSTSGGTDTQYF
TRBD1	TRBV5-4	TRBJ2-5	NA	CASSLDRGVSETQYF
TRBD2	TRBV5-1	TRBJ2-4	NA	CASSLLAGGKNIQYF
NA	TRBV25-1	TRBJ2-5	NA	CASSELGGGGETQYF
NA	TRBV29-1	TRBJ2-1	few	CSVNEDYNEQFF
NA	TRBV18	TRBJ2-5	NA	CASSPPGLLQETQYF
NA	TRBV5-6	TRBJ1-5	NA	CASRLRGTRNQPQHF
NA	TRBV5-4	TRBJ1-4	NA	CASSLGTNEKLFF
NA	TRBV4-3	TRBJ1-1	NA	CASSPQGLNTEAFF
NA	TRBV6-4	TRBJ2-6	NA	CASSPPSSPAGANVLTF
NA	TRBV30	TRBJ2-5	NA	CAWSPWTVARETQYF
NA	TRBV7-9	TRBJ2-5	few	CASRTQETQYF
NA	TRBV7-9	TRBJ2-3	NA	CASSPGTDTQYF
NA	TRBV7-2	TRBJ2-7	NA	CASSLVAQVGYEQYF